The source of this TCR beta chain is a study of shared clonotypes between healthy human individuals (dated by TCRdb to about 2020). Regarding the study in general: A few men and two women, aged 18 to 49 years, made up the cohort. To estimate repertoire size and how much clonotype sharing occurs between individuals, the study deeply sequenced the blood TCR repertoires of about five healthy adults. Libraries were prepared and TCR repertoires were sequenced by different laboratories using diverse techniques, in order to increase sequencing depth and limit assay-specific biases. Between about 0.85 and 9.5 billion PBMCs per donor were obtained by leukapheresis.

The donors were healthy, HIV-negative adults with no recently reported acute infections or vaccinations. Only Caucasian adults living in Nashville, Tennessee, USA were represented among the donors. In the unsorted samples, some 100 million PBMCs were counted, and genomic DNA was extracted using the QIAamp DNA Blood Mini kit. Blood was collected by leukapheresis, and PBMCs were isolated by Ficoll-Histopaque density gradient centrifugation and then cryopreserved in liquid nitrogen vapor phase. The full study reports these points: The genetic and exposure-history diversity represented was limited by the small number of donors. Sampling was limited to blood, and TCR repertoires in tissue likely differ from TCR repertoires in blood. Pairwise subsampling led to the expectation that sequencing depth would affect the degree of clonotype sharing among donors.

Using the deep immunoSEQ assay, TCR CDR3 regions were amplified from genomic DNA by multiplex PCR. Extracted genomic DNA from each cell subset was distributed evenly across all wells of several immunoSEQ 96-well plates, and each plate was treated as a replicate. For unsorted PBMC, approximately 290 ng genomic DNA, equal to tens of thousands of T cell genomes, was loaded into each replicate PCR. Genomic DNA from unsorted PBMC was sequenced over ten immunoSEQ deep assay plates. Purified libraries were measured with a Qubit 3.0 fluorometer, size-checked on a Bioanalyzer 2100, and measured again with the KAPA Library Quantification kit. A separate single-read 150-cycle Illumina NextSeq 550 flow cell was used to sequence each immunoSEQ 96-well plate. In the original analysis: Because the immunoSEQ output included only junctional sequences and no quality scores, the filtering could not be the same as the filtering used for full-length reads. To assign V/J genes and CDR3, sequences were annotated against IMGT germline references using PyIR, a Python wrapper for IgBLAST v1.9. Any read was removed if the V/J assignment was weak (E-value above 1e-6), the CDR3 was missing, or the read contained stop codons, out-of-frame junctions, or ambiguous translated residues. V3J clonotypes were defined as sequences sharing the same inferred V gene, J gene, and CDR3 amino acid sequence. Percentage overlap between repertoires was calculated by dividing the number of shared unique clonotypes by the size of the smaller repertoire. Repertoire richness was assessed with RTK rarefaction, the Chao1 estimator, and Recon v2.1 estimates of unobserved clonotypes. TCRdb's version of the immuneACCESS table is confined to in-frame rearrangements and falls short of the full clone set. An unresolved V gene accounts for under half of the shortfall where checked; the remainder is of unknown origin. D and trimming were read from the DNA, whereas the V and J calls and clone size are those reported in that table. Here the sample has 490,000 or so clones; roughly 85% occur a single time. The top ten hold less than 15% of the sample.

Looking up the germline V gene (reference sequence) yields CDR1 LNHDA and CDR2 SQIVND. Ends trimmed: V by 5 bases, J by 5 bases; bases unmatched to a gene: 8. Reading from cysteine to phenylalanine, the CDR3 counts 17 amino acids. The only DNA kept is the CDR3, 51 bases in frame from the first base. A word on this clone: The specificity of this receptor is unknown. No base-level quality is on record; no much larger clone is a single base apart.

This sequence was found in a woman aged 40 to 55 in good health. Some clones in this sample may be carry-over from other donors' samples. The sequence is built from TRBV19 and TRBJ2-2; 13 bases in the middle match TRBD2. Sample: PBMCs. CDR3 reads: CASSFRRGLAGTGELFF. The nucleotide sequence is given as TGTGCCAGTAGTTTCAGGCGGGGACTAGCGGGGACCGGGGAGCTGTTTTTT.